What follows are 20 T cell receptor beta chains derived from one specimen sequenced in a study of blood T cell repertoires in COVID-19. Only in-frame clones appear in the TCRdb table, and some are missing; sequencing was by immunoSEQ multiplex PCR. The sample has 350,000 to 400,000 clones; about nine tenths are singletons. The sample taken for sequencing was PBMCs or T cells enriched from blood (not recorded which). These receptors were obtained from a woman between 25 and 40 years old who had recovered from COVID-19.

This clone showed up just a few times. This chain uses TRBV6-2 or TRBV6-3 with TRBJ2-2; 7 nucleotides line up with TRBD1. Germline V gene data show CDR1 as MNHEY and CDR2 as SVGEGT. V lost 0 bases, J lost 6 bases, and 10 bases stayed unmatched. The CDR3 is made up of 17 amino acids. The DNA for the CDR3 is TGTGCCAGCAGTTACTCCGGACAGGCTAGGCTGGCCGGGGAGCTGTTTTTT. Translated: CASSYSGQARLAGELFF.

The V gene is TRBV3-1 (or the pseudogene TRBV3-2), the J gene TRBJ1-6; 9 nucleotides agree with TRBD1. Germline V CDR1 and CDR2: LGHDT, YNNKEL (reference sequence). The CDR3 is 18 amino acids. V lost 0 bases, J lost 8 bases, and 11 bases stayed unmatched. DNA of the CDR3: TGTGCCAGCAGCCAAGATGTCGGGACAGGGATTCGTGATTCACCCCTCCACTTT. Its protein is CASSQDVGTGIRDSPLHF.

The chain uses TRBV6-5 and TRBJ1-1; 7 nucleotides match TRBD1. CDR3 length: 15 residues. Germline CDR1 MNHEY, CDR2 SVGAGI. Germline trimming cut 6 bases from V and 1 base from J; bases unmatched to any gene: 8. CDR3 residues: CASRPRRQGNTEAFF. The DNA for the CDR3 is TGTGCCAGCAGACCACGGCGACAGGGGAACACTGAAGCTTTCTTT.

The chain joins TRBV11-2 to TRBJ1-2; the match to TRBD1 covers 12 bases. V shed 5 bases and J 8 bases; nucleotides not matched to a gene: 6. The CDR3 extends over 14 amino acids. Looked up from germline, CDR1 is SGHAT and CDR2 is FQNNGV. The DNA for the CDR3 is TGTGCCAGCAGCCGGGGACAGGGGGCAAACGGCTACACCTTC. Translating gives CASSRGQGANGYTF.

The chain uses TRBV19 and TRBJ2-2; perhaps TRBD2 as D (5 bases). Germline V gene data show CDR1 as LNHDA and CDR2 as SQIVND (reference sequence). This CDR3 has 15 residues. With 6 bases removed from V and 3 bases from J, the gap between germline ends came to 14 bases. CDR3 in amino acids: CASRITPGDTGELFF. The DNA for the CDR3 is TGTGCCAGTAGGATAACTCCCGGGGACACCGGGGAGCTGTTTTTT.

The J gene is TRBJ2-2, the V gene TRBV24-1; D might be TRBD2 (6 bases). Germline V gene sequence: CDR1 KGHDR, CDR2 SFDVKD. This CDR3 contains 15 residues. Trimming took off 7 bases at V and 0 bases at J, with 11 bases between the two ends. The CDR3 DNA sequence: TGTGCCACCAGCTCGGGACTTACGAACACCGGGGAGCTGTTTTTT. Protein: CATSSGLTNTGELFF.

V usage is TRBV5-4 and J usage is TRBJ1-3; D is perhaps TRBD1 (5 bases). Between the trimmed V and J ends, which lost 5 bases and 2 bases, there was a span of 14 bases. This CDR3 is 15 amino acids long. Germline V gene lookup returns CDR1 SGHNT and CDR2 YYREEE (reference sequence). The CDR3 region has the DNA TGTGCCAGCAGGTCGTGGGGCGCCCCTGGAAACACCATATATTTT. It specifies CASRSWGAPGNTIYF.

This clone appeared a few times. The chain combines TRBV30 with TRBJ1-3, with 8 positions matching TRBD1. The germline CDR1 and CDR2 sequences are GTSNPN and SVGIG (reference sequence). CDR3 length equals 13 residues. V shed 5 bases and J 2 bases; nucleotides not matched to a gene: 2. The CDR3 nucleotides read TGTGCCTGGGAGACAGGGGCTGGAAACACCATATATTTT. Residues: CAWETGAGNTIYF.

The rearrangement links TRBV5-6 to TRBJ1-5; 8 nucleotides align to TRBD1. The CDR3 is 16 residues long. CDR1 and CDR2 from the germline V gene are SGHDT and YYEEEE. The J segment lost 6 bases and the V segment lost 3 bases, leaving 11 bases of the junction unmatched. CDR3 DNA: TGTGCCAGCAGCTCCTCGGACAGGGCAGCGTTTCAGCCCCAGCATTTT. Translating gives CASSSSDRAAFQPQHF.

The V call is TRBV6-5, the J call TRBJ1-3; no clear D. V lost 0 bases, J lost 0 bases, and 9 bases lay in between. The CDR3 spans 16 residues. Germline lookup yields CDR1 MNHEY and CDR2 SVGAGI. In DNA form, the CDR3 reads TGTGCCAGCAGTTACTCCTCCGAGATCTCTGGAAACACCATATATTTT. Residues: CASSYSSEISGNTIYF.

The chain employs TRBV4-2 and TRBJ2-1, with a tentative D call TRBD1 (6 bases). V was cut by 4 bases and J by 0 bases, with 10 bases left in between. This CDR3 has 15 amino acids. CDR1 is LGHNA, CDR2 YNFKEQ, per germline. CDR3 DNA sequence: TGTGCCAGCAGCCCGCGGACAGTCTCCTACAATGAGCAGTTCTTC. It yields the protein CASSPRTVSYNEQFF.

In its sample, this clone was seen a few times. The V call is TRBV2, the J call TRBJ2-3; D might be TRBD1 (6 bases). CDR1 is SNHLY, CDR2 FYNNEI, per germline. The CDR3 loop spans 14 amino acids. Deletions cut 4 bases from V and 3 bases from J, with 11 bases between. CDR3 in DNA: TGTGCCAGCAGTGGGACAGAGATAACAGATACGCAGTATTTT. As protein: CASSGTEITDTQYF.

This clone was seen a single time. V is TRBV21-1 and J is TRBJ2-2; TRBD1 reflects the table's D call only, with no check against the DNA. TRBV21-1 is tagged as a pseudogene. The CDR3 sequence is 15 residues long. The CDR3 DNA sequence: TGTGCCAGCAGCAACGGACAGGGAAACACCGGGGAGCTGTTTTTT. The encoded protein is CASSNGQGNTGELFF.

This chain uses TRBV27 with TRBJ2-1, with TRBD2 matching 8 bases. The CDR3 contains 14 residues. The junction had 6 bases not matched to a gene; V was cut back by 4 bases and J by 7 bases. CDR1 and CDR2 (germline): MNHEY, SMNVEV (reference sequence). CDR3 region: CASSWGGRWNEQFF. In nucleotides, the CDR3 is TGTGCCAGCAGTTGGGGCGGGAGGTGGAATGAGCAGTTCTTC.

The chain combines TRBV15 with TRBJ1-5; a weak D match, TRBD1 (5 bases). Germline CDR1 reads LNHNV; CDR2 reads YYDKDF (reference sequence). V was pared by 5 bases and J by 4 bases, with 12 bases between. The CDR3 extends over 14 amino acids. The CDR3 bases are TGTGCCACCAGCGTCAAGGGGCAGAATCAGCCCCAGCATTTT. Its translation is CATSVKGQNQPQHF.

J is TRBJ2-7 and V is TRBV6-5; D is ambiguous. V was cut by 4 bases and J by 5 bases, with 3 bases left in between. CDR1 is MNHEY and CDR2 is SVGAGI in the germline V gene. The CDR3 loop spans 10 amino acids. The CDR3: CASSLDEQYF. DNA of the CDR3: TGTGCCAGCAGTTTAGACGAGCAGTACTTC.

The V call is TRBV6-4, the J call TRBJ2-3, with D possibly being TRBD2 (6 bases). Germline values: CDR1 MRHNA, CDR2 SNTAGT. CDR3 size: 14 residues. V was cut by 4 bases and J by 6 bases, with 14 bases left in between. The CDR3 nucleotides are TGTGCCAGCAGTGTTACCCCTAGCGTGGATACGCAGTATTTT. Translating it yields CASSVTPSVDTQYF.

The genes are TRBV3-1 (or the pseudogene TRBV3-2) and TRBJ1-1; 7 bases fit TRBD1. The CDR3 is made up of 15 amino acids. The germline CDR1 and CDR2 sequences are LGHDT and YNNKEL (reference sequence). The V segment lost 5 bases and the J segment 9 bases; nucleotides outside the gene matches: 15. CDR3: CASSERQGFLYQAFF. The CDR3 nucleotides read TGTGCCAGCAGCGAACGACAGGGTTTTCTCTATCAAGCTTTCTTT.

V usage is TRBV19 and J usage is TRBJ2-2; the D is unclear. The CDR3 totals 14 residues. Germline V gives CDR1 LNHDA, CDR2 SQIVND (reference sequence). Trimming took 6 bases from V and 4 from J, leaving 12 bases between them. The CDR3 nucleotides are TGTGCCAGTAGCAAGAGAGGCGGCACCGGGGAGCTGTTTTTT. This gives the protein CASSKRGGTGELFF.

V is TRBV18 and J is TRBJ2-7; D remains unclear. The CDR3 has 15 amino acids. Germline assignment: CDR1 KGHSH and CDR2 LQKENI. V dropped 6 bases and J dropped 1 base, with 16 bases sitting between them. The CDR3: CASSPTKARSYEQYF. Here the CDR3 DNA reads TGTGCCAGCTCCCCAACTAAGGCTCGTTCCTACGAGCAGTACTTC. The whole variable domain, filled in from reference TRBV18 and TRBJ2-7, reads NAGVMQNPRHLVRRRGQEARLRCSPMKGHSHVYWYRQLPEEGLKFMVYLQKENIIDESGMPKERFSAEFPKEGPSILRIQQVVRGDSAAYFCASSPTKARSYEQYFGPGTRLTVT.